The 9 T cell receptor beta chains below all came from one sample that was sequenced in a study of T cells in tumors after PD-1 blockade. Repertoires were generated with immunoSEQ multiplex PCR, while TCRdb's copy carries only in-frame clones and drops some. Of some 47,000 clones listed, 79% are singletons. The starting material was PBMCs, obtained before anti-PD-1 treatment. Receptors were obtained from a human donor with basal cell carcinoma.

This rearrangement joins TRBV30 to TRBJ1-2; 7 nucleotides agree with TRBD1. V lost 0 bases and J lost 3; bases outside the gene matches: 13. The CDR3 covers 17 residues. Germline CDR1 and CDR2: GTSNPN and SVGIG (reference sequence). CDR3 residues: CAWSVKSSGQYYYGYTF. The DNA of the CDR3 is TGTGCCTGGAGTGTTAAGAGTTCGGGACAGTATTACTATGGCTACACCTTC.

This clone has only one observation. V is TRBV19 and J is TRBJ2-5; 8 bases line up with TRBD1. The CDR3 runs 15 residues. V was clipped by 3 bases and J by 5 bases; unmatched bases: 8. CDR1 is LNHDA, CDR2 SQIVND, per germline (reference sequence). In DNA, the CDR3 is TGTGCCAGTAGTATTGGACAGGGATTTGGTGAGACCCAGTACTTC. Encoded protein: CASSIGQGFGETQYF.

The J gene is TRBJ2-1, the V gene TRBV5-6; D gene ambiguous. V was clipped by 1 base and J by 3 bases, with 8 bases between them. CDR1 and CDR2 (germline): SGHDT, YYEEEE. The CDR3 spans 14 residues. CDR3 residues: CASSLSLVYNEQFF. The CDR3 DNA is TGTGCCAGCAGCTTGAGCTTGGTCTACAATGAGCAGTTCTTC.

The V call is TRBV9, the J call TRBJ1-2; D gene uncertain. CDR1 and CDR2 from the germline V gene are SGDLS and YYNGEE. The CDR3 is 14 amino acids. V lost 2 bases and J 0 bases, leaving 8 bases between the germline ends. The CDR3 sequence: CASSVSSSNYGYTF. The CDR3 DNA reads as TGTGCCAGCAGCGTCAGTAGTTCTAACTATGGCTACACCTTC.

The table lists this clone with a count of one. The CDR3 spells CASSIAGTSGQETQYF. The CDR3, as DNA: TGTGCCAGTAGTATAGCCGGGACTAGCGGCCAAGAGACCCAGTACTTC. The rearrangement uses TRBV19 and TRBJ2-5; 11 bases are shared with TRBD2. Germline V gene sequence: CDR1 LNHDA, CDR2 SQIVND (reference sequence). The CDR3 covers 16 residues. After removal of 1 base from V and 1 base from J, the junction contained 2 bases not matched to a gene.

This clone has only a few counts. The genes are TRBV28 and TRBJ2-1; D gene uncertain. This CDR3 has 16 residues. Germline assignment: CDR1 MDHEN and CDR2 SYDVKM. V lost 1 base and J 0 bases, leaving 10 bases between the germline ends. This CDR3 is CASSLFWAPSYNEQFF. CDR3 in DNA: TGTGCCAGCAGTTTATTCTGGGCCCCCTCCTACAATGAGCAGTTCTTC. Complete variable domain (other parts from reference TRBV28 and TRBJ2-1): DVKVTQSSRYLVKRTGEKVFLECVQDMDHENMFWYRQDPGLGLRLIYFSYDVKMKEKGDIPEGYSVSREKKERFSLILESASTNQTSMYLCASSLFWAPSYNEQFFGPGTRLTVL.

The chain recombines TRBV6-6 with TRBJ2-2; D is uncertain. CDR1 MNHNY and CDR2 SVGAGI come from the germline V gene (reference sequence). The CDR3 consists of 12 residues. V gave up 6 bases and J gave up 7 bases, with 9 bases separating them. The CDR3 DNA reads as TGTGCCAGCAGAACGAGTCTCGGGGAGCTGTTTTTT. Its protein product is CASRTSLGELFF.

This clone was seen only a few times. V is TRBV5-1 and J is TRBJ2-7; 10 positions agree with TRBD2. The CDR3 extends over 18 amino acids. Germline V gene sequence: CDR1 SGHRS, CDR2 YFSETQ. V shed 1 base and J 1 base; nucleotides not matched to a gene: 11. The CDR3, as DNA: TGCGCCAGCAGCTTGCGGAGCGGGACTAGCGAGAGTTCCTACGAGCAGTACTTC. Translated, it gives CASSLRSGTSESSYEQYF.

This clone appeared a few times. V is TRBV28 and J is TRBJ1-5; the D is unclear. The CDR3 extends over 13 amino acids. V lost 3 bases, J lost 0 bases, and 3 bases lay in between. Germline loops: CDR1 MDHEN, CDR2 SYDVKM. The CDR3 region has the DNA TGTGCCAGCAGTTTTGTTAGCAATCAGCCCCAGCATTTT. Its protein product is CASSFVSNQPQHF.